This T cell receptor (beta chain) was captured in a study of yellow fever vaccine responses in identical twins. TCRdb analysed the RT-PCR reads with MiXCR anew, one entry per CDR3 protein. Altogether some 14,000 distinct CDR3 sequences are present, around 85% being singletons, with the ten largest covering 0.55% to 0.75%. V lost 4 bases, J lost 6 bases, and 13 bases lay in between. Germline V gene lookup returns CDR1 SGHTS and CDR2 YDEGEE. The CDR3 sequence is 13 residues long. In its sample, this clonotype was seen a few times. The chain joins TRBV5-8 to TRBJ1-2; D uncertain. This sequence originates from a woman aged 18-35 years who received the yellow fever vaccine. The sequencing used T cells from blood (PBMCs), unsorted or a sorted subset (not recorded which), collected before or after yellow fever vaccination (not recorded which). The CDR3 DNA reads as TGTGCCAGCAGCCTCTGGGCAGGAGATGGCTACACCTTC. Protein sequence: CASSLWAGDGYTF.